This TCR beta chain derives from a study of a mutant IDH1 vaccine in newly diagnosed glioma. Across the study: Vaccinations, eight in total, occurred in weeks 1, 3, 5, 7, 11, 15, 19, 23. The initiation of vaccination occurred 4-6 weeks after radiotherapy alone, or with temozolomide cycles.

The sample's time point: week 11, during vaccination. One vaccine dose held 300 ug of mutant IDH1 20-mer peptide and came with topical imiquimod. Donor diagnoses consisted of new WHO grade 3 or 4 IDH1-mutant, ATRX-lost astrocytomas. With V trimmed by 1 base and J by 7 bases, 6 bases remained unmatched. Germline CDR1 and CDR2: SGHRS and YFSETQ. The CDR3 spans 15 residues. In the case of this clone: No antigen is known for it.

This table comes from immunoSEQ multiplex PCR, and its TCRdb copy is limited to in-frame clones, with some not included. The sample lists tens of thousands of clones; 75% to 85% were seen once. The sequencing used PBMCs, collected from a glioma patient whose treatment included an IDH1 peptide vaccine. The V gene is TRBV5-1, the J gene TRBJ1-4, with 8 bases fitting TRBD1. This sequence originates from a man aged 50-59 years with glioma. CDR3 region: CASSLTGQGGEKLFF. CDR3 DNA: TGCGCCAGCAGCTTGACTGGACAGGGTGGTGAAAAACTGTTTTTT.